The 6 T cell receptor beta chains presented below share a single source sample, sequenced in a study of blood T cell repertoires in COVID-19. Method: immunoSEQ multiplex PCR; TCRdb's copy keeps in-frame clones and lacks some. The data hold roughly 330,000 clones, with 88% observed a single time. Sequenced sample: PBMCs or T cells enriched from blood (not recorded which). The receptors derive from a man in his thirties or forties who had recovered from COVID-19.

The table lists this clone with a count of one. The chain recombines TRBV14 with TRBJ1-1; D gene uncertain. V gave up 3 bases and J gave up 0 bases, with 5 bases separating them. The CDR3 spans 13 residues. The germline V gene encodes CDR1 SGHDN and CDR2 FVKESK. The CDR3 DNA sequence: TGTGCCAGCAGCCATTATATGAACACTGAAGCTTTCTTT. Encoded protein: CASSHYMNTEAFF.

V and J are TRBV21-1 and TRBJ1-5; the table's D call TRBD1 went unverified against the DNA. TRBV21-1 is shown as a pseudogene. The CDR3 totals 15 residues. This CDR3 is CASSPRGQVEGPQHF. The CDR3 nucleotides read TGTGCCAGCAGCCCCCGGGGACAGGTAGAGGGACCCCAGCATTTT.

This chain's CDR3 is CASSQVTSGLADSTDTQYF. As DNA, the CDR3 is TGTGCCAGCAGCCAAGTGACGTCCGGACTAGCGGATAGCACAGATACGCAGTATTTT. The gene calls are TRBV4-2 and TRBJ2-3; 10 nucleotides line up with TRBD2. V shed 1 base and J 0 bases; nucleotides not matched to a gene: 10. The length of the CDR3 is 19 residues. Germline CDR1 LGHNA, CDR2 YNFKEQ.

The chain uses TRBV5-6 and TRBJ2-7; weak D call: TRBD1 (6 bases). The V gene's germline CDR1 is SGHDT and CDR2 YYEEEE. The V and J ends lost 6 bases and 2 bases respectively, with 12 bases between them. The CDR3 totals 13 residues. This chain's CDR3 is CASTRDNPYEQYF. Written as DNA, the CDR3 is TGTGCCAGCACCCGGGACAATCCCTACGAGCAGTACTTC. The variable domain in full, with the rest retrieved from reference TRBV5-6 and TRBJ2-7, is DAGVTQSPTHLIKTRGQQVTLRCSPKSGHDTVSWYQQALGQGPQFIFQYYEEEERQRGNFPDRFSGHQFPNYSSELNVNALLLGDSALYLCASTRDNPYEQYFGPGTRLTVT.

The chain combines TRBV6-5 with TRBJ1-1; TRBD1 matches at 11 bases. Looked up from germline, CDR1 is MNHEY and CDR2 is SVGAGI. With V trimmed by 7 bases and J by 4 bases, 2 bases remained unmatched. This CDR3 comprises 13 residues. CDR3 loop: CASTGTGGTEAFF. CDR3 DNA sequence: TGTGCCAGCACTGGGACAGGGGGCACTGAAGCTTTCTTT.

The V and J genes are TRBV28 and TRBJ1-1; TRBD1 might be the D (6 bases). This CDR3 is 14 amino acids long. From germline, CDR1 is MDHEN and CDR2 SYDVKM. V was shortened by 3 bases and J by 1 base, with 9 bases between the two germline ends. Here the CDR3 DNA reads TGTGCCAGCAGTTTGCAGGGGTCGAACACTGAAGCTTTCTTT. Translating gives CASSLQGSNTEAFF.